These T cell receptor beta chains were read from a single sample in a study of cytomegalovirus exposure and HLA in healthy donors. Produced via immunoSEQ multiplex PCR; TCRdb's table is partial and in-frame only. The repertoire includes about 140,000 clones, 76% of them detected once, and 1.5% to 2% sits in the top ten. The sample taken for sequencing was PBMCs. The receptors here all came from a woman aged 40 to 49 in good health and CMV-seronegative. CDR3s include the opening cysteine and the closing phenylalanine or tryptophan. D genes are given only for firm matches. Only some rows state a clone size, as once, few, many or a class for expanded clones.

j_call	d_call	v_call	clone_size	cdr3_aa	cdr3_nt
TRBJ1-5	NA	TRBV19	NA	CASSGKGTTNQPQHF	TGTGCCAGTAGTGGAAAAGGGACAACAAATCAGCCCCAGCATTTT
TRBJ2-2	TRBD1	TRBV15	NA	CATSRDFTGAPNTGELFF	TGTGCCACCAGCAGAGATTTCACAGGGGCCCCCAACACCGGGGAGCTGTTTTTT
TRBJ1-2	NA	TRBV18	NA	CASSPLSVNYGYTF	TGTGCCAGCTCACCGTTATCGGTCAACTATGGCTACACCTTC
TRBJ1-5	NA	TRBV18	NA	CASSQTFNQPQHF	TGTGCCAGCTCACAAACTTTCAATCAGCCCCAGCATTTT
TRBJ1-2	NA	TRBV5-4	NA	CASSFEDSGYTF	TGTGCCAGCAGCTTCGAGGACTCGGGCTACACCTTC
TRBJ1-1	NA	TRBV5-6	few	CASSRISGEAFF	TGTGCCAGCAGCAGAATCTCGGGGGAAGCTTTCTTT
TRBJ1-1	TRBD1	TRBV19	NA	CASSIGDRGWDLNTEAFF	TGTGCCAGTAGTATAGGGGACAGGGGATGGGACCTGAACACTGAAGCTTTCTTT
TRBJ1-2	NA	TRBV30	NA	CAWSVRFGLLGYGYTF	TGTGCCTGGAGTGTACGATTTGGTCTTCTCGGCTATGGCTACACCTTC
TRBJ2-7	NA	TRBV25-1	NA	CASSTGPEQYF	TGTGCCAGCAGTACTGGTCCCGAGCAGTACTTC
TRBJ2-2	TRBD1	TRBV2	NA	CASSADRGSAGELFF	TGTGCCAGCAGTGCAGACAGGGGGTCGGCCGGGGAGCTGTTTTTT
TRBJ1-6	NA	TRBV28	NA	CASGGKNSPLHF	TGTGCCAGCGGGGGGAAGAATTCACCCCTCCACTTT
TRBJ1-1	NA	TRBV5-5	NA	CASSLGTNIEAFF	TGTGCCAGCAGCTTGGGGACAAACATTGAAGCTTTCTTT
TRBJ1-4	NA	TRBV6-1	few	CASSEWAEWEKLFF	TGTGCCAGCAGTGAATGGGCCGAGTGGGAAAAACTGTTTTTT
TRBJ2-5	NA	TRBV5-1	NA	CASRKGQTQYF	TGCGCCAGCCGTAAGGGGCAGACCCAGTACTTC
TRBJ2-4	NA	TRBV7-5	NA	CVRSYVVRGAGGSKNIQYF	TGTGTCAGAAGCTATGTGGTGAGGGGGGCAGGGGGCTCCAAAAACATTCAGTACTTC
TRBJ2-1	TRBD2	TRBV5-1	few	CASALAGGDNEQFF	TGCGCCAGCGCACTAGCGGGGGGAGACAATGAGCAGTTCTTC
TRBJ2-3	NA	TRBV10-3	NA	CAISATTTKSTDTQYF	TGTGCCATCAGTGCCACGACTACAAAATCCACAGATACGCAGTATTTT
TRBJ2-7	TRBD1	TRBV2	NA	CASSSSGQPSYEQYF	TGTGCCAGCAGTTCCTCGGGACAGCCCTCCTACGAGCAGTACTTC
TRBJ2-7	TRBD1	TRBV7-9	few	CASSPTGDEQYF	TGTGCCAGCAGCCCCACAGGGGACGAGCAGTACTTC
TRBJ1-2	NA	TRBV5-1	NA	CASSFAQGDDGYTF	TGCGCCAGCAGCTTTGCCCAGGGCGATGATGGCTACACCTTC
TRBJ1-5	NA	TRBV7-2	once	CASSLGSQPQHF	TGTGCCAGCAGCTTAGGGAGTCAGCCCCAGCATTTT
TRBJ2-1	NA	TRBV2	NA	CASMSEVFNEQFF	TGTGCCAGCATGTCAGAGGTTTTCAATGAGCAGTTCTTC